The T cell receptor (beta chain) described here comes from a study of long-term antiretroviral therapy in people with HIV (dated by TCRdb to 2022 to 2024). In the study overall: The earliest samples were collected roughly a decade before the 2015 WHO recommendation for immediate ART, at a time when ART was usually postponed until CD4 counts fell. A retrospective serial study tested whether changes in peripheral blood TRB repertoire composition and diversity were associated with ART initiation and durable HIV suppression. A total of 150 to 200 cryopreserved PBMC samples came from a few dozen adults with confirmed HIV infection and were collected serially over a mean of approximately six years (range 1-12). Eleven of the 30 participants with HIV were female. No cross-contamination during QIAcube processing turned up in test extractions that ran a monoclonal T-cell line alongside around 32 polyclonal samples.

Participants were included only if at least one PBMC sample before ART initiation and at least two post-ART samples were available. Every participant with HIV received treatment in the United States of America. Before DNA extraction, cryopreserved samples of about 0.9-11 million PBMC were thawed and then washed. At the time of the earliest PBMC sample for each participant with HIV, ages ranged from roughly 23 to 55 years. Each participant contributed PBMC samples from 1-4 timepoints before ART initiation and 2-8 timepoints after ART initiation, with a median of 7 samples. Serial HIV viral load, CD4+ T-cell count, ART history and demographic data were obtained for every participant. A Qiagen kit on a QIAcube was used to extract genomic DNA from unsorted PBMC, with samples processed in batches of 12. Sequencing of the TRB variable region was done with the immunoSEQ hsTCRB v3.0 assay at survey level resolution. The target sequencing depth for TRB was about 40,000-55,000 T-cell genomes per sample. Pooled TRB libraries were sequenced on an Illumina MiSeq with a v3 150-cycle kit. The original methods were these. Repertoire analysis ran in R within a reproducible Nextflow workflow covering QC, data transformation and analysis. LymphoSeq2, an R package for exploring AIRR-Seq data, was used to implement custom analyses. After excluding several samples that yielded fewer than 5000 total TRB sequences, fewer than 200 HIV repertoires remained for analysis. Among the roughly 190 retained HIV repertoires, around 60 were collected before ART initiation and 120 to 130 were collected after ART initiation. Each repertoire was downsampled to 5000 TRB nucleotide sequences, and summary statistics were averaged across 100 downsampling iterations. Only TRB sequences with CDR3 regions of at least seven amino acids were retained for analysis. A Shannon entropy-derived clonality score and the Gini coefficient were used to measure diversity. In the repertoire networks, any two of the top 5000 CDR3 amino acid sequences were linked whenever the two sequences differed by an edit distance of one. For TRB CDR3 amino acid sequences, antigen specificity groups and MHC restriction were predicted with GLIPH2. To flag known associations with CMV, EBV, HIV or tissue antigens, CDR3 amino acid sequences were compared against VDJdb and McPAS-TCR. Pre-ART, post-ART and control groups were compared with Wilcoxon signed-rank tests and Holm-Bonferroni correction. Entries here come from immuneACCESS through TCRdb and include only in-frame sequences with V and J called. Some clones fail to appear in such tables; in the studies checked, an unresolved V gene covers under half of the shortfall, and the cause of the remainder is unknown. The V and J calls and clone size come from that table; D and trimming were worked out from the DNA. This sample has roughly 24,000 clones in its table, and about 88% of those were observed once. The top ten clones comprise around 6% of the sample.

On this clone itself: The antigen it binds to is not known. No per-base quality is available; no much larger clone lies one base away.

The study at large found these results: Unsorted PBMC were profiled instead of sorted CD4+ and CD8+ T cells because pre-ART samples had limited cell numbers. At every time point, the repertoire was dominated by expanded TRB clones first identified before ART initiation, although this dominance fluctuated and, in many PLHIV, declined after ART. Limited PBMC availability meant only the TCR beta chain was sequenced, without alpha chain pairing. Inferences about post-ART repertoire changes are limited because no data were available on ART adherence, viral resistance or therapy changes. ART initiation was associated with a significant increase in TRB diversity, but diversity stayed significantly below transplant donor controls even after long-term ART. Samples dated from about 2003 to 2018, and the ART regimens used may be less effective than current ones. Compared with controls, HIV repertoires had narrower CDR3 length ranges, and the network structure pointed to an antigen-experienced repertoire that shifted only slightly toward naive after ART.

V is pared back by 5 bases and J by 8 bases, with 20 bases lying between the germline termini. Inclusive of the bounding cysteine and phenylalanine, the CDR3 is 15 residues long. Solely the CDR3 DNA is kept, with 45 bases framed from the first base. The germline V gene provides CDR1 SGHVS and CDR2 FQNEAQ. The specimen was unsorted PBMCs, collected 0.6 years after starting antiretroviral therapy. The clonotype comes from a man aged 60 to 75 with HIV. The sequence is built from TRBV7-8 and TRBJ2-3; no D segment can be confidently identified. DNA sequence: TGTGCCAGCAGCCCGGGCCGGGCTCCCCCGACTACGCAGTATTTT. Its protein product is CASSPGRAPPTTQYF.